Listed here is a single T cell receptor (beta chain). Its specificity is not known. Each TCR beta cDNA library carried unique molecular identifiers. Researchers reported around 510,000 cDNA molecules coming from approximately 1 to 10 million T cells. TCRdb re-derived calls from the PCR reads in MiXCR, one entry per CDR3 protein. The sample has approximately 630,000 distinct CDR3 sequences; around 64% are singletons. The sample comes from a study of post-analysis software for immune sequencing data. Study-level background: The study covered relapsing-remitting, secondary progressive and progressive-relapsing courses of multiple sclerosis. General study findings and limits: Multiple sclerosis patients had significantly lower normalized Chao1 diversity than controls. Compared with controls, patients had more of 4 to 6 TRBV segments, including TRBV5-6, TRBV5-1 and TRBV20-1. Samples made in the same batch grouped tightly together by F measure.

The V gene's germline CDR1 is MNHEY and CDR2 SMNVEV (reference sequence). The CDR3 extends over 15 amino acids. Trimming took 5 bases from V and 6 from J; bases not matched to a gene: 8. This sequence joins TRBV27 and TRBJ1-4; 8 bases are shared with TRBD1. The sample taken for sequencing was blood. This TCR was sampled from a girl aged 2 to 9 with multiple sclerosis. This CDR3 is CASSPRQDRDEKLFF. CDR3 DNA sequence: TGTGCCAGCAGTCCCAGACAGGACAGGGATGAAAAACTGTTTTTT.